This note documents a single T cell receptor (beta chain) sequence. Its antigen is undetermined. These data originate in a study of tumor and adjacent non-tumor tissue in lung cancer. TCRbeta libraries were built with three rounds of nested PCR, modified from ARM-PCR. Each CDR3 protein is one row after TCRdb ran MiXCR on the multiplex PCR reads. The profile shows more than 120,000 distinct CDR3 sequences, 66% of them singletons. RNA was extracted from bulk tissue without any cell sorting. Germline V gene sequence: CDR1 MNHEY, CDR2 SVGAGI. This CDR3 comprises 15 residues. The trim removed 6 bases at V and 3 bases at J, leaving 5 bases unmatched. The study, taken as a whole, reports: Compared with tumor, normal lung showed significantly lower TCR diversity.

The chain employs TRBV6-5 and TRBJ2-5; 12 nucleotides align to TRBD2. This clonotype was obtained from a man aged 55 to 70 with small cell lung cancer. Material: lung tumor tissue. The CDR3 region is CASRVLAGGEETQYF. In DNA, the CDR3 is TGTGCCAGCAGGGTACTAGCGGGAGGAGAAGAGACCCAGTACTTC.